This T cell receptor beta chain was observed in a study of blood T cell repertoires in COVID-19. Study at large: The United States, Italy and Spain provided the acute and convalescent COVID-19 samples.

Profiled with immunoSEQ multiplex PCR; TCRdb holds only in-frame clones, not every one. Of 150,000 to 200,000 clones in the sample, 84% are singletons; the top ten hold roughly 19%. This CDR3 is 15 amino acids long. CDR1 and CDR2 from the germline V gene are KGHSH and LQKENI. The V end was cut by 3 bases, the J end by 10 bases, with 20 bases between. This rearrangement joins TRBV18 to TRBJ2-3, with a tentative D call TRBD2 (5 bases). The sequencing sample was made of peripheral blood. This TCR was sampled from a woman of 80 years or more with acute or convalescent COVID-19. The chain's CDR3 is CASSPSGSSADAQYF. The CDR3 nucleotides read TGTGCCAGCTCACCCTCGGGGAGTTCGGCCGATGCGCAGTATTTT.